The 6 T cell receptor beta chains given below trace back to one sample, sequenced in a study of blood T cell repertoires in COVID-19. Data came from immunoSEQ multiplex PCR; TCRdb stores just in-frame clones and leaves some out. Here the sample spans roughly 230,000 clones, more than 70% being singletons. Sequences were obtained from peripheral blood. These receptor sequences come from a middle-aged man with active or convalescent COVID-19.

The rearrangement joins TRBV6-5 to TRBJ1-1, with D perhaps TRBD1 (5 bases). The CDR3 runs 13 residues. CDR1 is MNHEY and CDR2 is SVGAGI in the germline V gene. Trimming removed 6 bases at V and 2 bases at J, with 10 bases between. The CDR3 DNA reads TGTGCCAGCAGGCTGACAGACAACACTGAAGCTTTCTTT. Translating gives CASRLTDNTEAFF.

V and J are TRBV5-1 and TRBJ1-2; D gene ambiguous. The germline V gene encodes CDR1 SGHRS and CDR2 YFSETQ. Trimming took 4 bases from V and 1 from J, leaving 17 bases between them. The CDR3 spans 16 residues. CDR3 coding DNA: TGCGCCAGCAGCGCCGGCGGCAGACCAGTTAACTATGGCTACACCTTC. Its protein product is CASSAGGRPVNYGYTF.

This clone appeared a few times. The V gene is TRBV11-1, the J gene TRBJ2-7; tentatively, D is TRBD1 (6 bases). In germline, CDR1 is SGHAT, CDR2 FQDESV (reference sequence). Trimming cost V 8 bases and J 2 bases, with 13 bases left between them. This CDR3 contains 13 residues. The CDR3 region is CASRQGKPYEQYF. In DNA, the CDR3 is TGTGCCAGCCGCCAGGGGAAGCCCTACGAGCAGTACTTC.

This clone was recorded only once. The chain has TRBV5-6 and TRBJ2-4; 7 bases map to TRBD2. With 4 bases clipped from V and 8 bases from J, the junction kept 3 bases outside the gene matches. The CDR3 extends over 12 amino acids. Germline loops: CDR1 SGHDT, CDR2 YYEEEE. CDR3 region: CASSDAGDIQYF. The CDR3 nucleotides read TGTGCCAGCAGCGATGCGGGGGACATTCAGTACTTC.

This chain connects TRBV7-8 to TRBJ2-7; 7 nucleotides align to TRBD2. Germline lookup yields CDR1 SGHVS and CDR2 FQNEAQ. CDR3 size: 16 residues. J lost 1 base, V lost 4 bases, and 10 bases had no gene match. The CDR3 reads CASSSLVGRGSYEQYF. The CDR3 nucleotides read TGTGCCAGCAGCTCCTTAGTTGGGCGGGGGTCCTACGAGCAGTACTTC.

The chain carries TRBV29-1 and TRBJ1-3, with D perhaps TRBD1 (5 bases). Germline loops: CDR1 SQVTM, CDR2 ANQGSEA. The germline V and J ends were trimmed by 4 bases and 0 bases, with 10 bases remaining between them. CDR3 size: 14 residues. In nucleotides, the CDR3 is TGCAGCGTTGCAGGGCCCGGCTCTGGAAACACCATATATTTT. Encoded protein: CSVAGPGSGNTIYF.